This T cell receptor (beta chain) appears in the sequencing data of a study of radiotherapy plus CTLA-4 blockade in lung cancer. The V end lost 3 bases, the J end lost 5 bases, and 11 bases lay between the germline ends. The CDR3 has 14 amino acids. Germline CDR1 is KGHSH and CDR2 is LQKENI. With ipilimumab providing CTLA-4 blockade, focal radiation was administered to patients who had chemo-refractory metastatic non-small-cell lung cancer. Note on this clone: Its antigen is currently unknown.

TCRdb keeps only in-frame clones here, not all; method: immunoSEQ multiplex PCR. Counted here are more than 25,000 clones, 79% occurring once; the ten biggest clones make up over 15%. Notes on the study in general: Some TCR clones had been derived from tumors. These clones expanded in peripheral blood after radiotherapy plus ipilimumab. Response was reportedly best predicted by early blood T cell clone dynamics, with interferon-beta.

The rearrangement uses TRBV18 and TRBJ1-5; TRBD1 might be the D (6 bases). The source was peripheral blood, collected from a patient treated with radiotherapy plus ipilimumab. This receptor was obtained from a human donor with non-small cell lung cancer that progressed on radiotherapy plus ipilimumab. The CDR3 sequence is CASSPQGSDQPQHF. The CDR3 DNA follows: TGTGCCAGCTCACCCCAGGGGTCGGATCAGCCCCAGCATTTT.